The 25 T cell receptor beta chains reported below all come from one sample, sequenced in a study of cytomegalovirus exposure and HLA in healthy donors. With 60 Vbeta and 13 Jbeta primers, the PCR was carried out. Assay used: immunoSEQ multiplex PCR; TCRdb lists only in-frame clones, some missing. The repertoire holds around 150,000 clones, with almost 80% as singletons. The sequencing sample was made of PBMCs. The receptors shown here come from a man between 18 and 35 years old in good health and CMV-seropositive.

The chain couples TRBV29-1 to TRBJ1-4, with 11 bases aligning to TRBD1. The germline gives CDR1 SQVTM, CDR2 ANQGSEA. Losses at the gene ends were 7 bases for V and 8 bases for J; bases not matched to a gene: 12. The CDR3 has 15 amino acids. The chain's CDR3 is CSGLRVDRGQEKLFF. The DNA of the CDR3 is TGCAGCGGCCTAAGAGTGGACAGGGGGCAAGAAAAACTGTTTTTT.

V gene TRBV15 combines with J gene TRBJ2-3; TRBD2 is a possible D gene (6 bases). The CDR3 totals 16 residues. V was clipped by 1 base and J by 0 bases, with 11 bases between them. Germline lookup yields CDR1 LNHNV and CDR2 YYDKDF (reference sequence). CDR3 residues: CATSRVGGTSTDTQYF. The CDR3 DNA reads as TGTGCCACCAGCAGAGTGGGAGGAACCAGCACAGATACGCAGTATTTT.

The chain recombines TRBV28 with TRBJ2-7; 10 bases are shared with TRBD2. The length of the CDR3 is 15 residues. Trimming cost V 6 bases and J 2 bases; bases outside gene matches: 7. Germline assignment: CDR1 MDHEN and CDR2 SYDVKM. For the CDR3, the DNA is TGTGCCAGCAGGGAGGAACTAGCGGGACCCTACGAGCAGTACTTC. It specifies CASREELAGPYEQYF.

This clone was observed once. J is TRBJ2-3 and V is TRBV29-1, with a possible D match to TRBD1 (7 bases). This CDR3 contains 14 residues. Trimming shortened V by 6 bases and J by 5 bases, and 18 bases separated the two germline ends. Germline V CDR1 and CDR2: SQVTM, ANQGSEA. The CDR3 is CSVVMTGTLDTQYF. DNA for the CDR3: TGCAGCGTAGTAATGACAGGGACTTTAGATACGCAGTATTTT.

The sample holds a few counts of this clone. V gene TRBV5-6 combines with J gene TRBJ1-6; tentatively, D is TRBD1 (5 bases). CDR1 is SGHDT, CDR2 YYEEEE, per germline. CDR3 size: 15 residues. V lost 4 bases to trimming and J lost 5 bases, with 13 bases between them. This CDR3 is CASSPRTTNNSPLHF. The CDR3 bases are TGTGCCAGCAGCCCACGGACAACAAATAATTCACCCCTCCACTTT.

The genes are TRBV12-2 and TRBJ1-1; the table assigns TRBD1, which was not confirmed against the DNA. TRBV12-2 is a recognized pseudogene. The CDR3 runs to 16 residues. In nucleotides, the CDR3 is TGTGCAAGTCGCTTAGTGCAGGGCCCCTTGGGGACTGAAGCTTTCTTT. Amino acid sequence: CASRLVQGPLGTEAFF.

J is TRBJ2-2 and V is TRBV5-6; D not resolved. The CDR3 runs 12 residues. Trimming shortened V by 4 bases and J by 5 bases, and 6 bases separated the two germline ends. CDR1 and CDR2 from the germline V gene are SGHDT and YYEEEE. The CDR3 coding sequence is TGTGCCAGCAGCCCTCTTACCGGGGAGCTGTTTTTT. This codes for CASSPLTGELFF.

There are a few counts of this clone. The chain has TRBV27 and TRBJ2-2, with TRBD1 matching over 9 bases. CDR3 length: 18 amino acids. The germline V gene has CDR1 MNHEY and CDR2 SMNVEV (reference sequence). With V trimmed by 2 bases and J by 0 bases, 7 bases remained unmatched. The CDR3: CASSLKDRGRSNTGELFF. The CDR3 DNA follows: TGTGCCAGCAGTTTAAAGGACAGGGGCCGATCGAACACCGGGGAGCTGTTTTTT.

This sequence joins TRBV18 and TRBJ2-2; possible D gene TRBD2, 5 bases. This CDR3 region has 18 residues. The V gene's germline CDR1 is KGHSH and CDR2 LQKENI. Trimming removed 3 bases from V and 2 bases from J, with 19 bases in between. In DNA, the CDR3 is TGTGCCAGCTCACCGTTTCCCTTCGGGAACTCCAACACCGGGGAGCTGTTTTTT. Protein product: CASSPFPFGNSNTGELFF. The variable domain in full, with the rest retrieved from reference TRBV18 and TRBJ2-2, is NAGVMQNPRHLVRRRGQEARLRCSPMKGHSHVYWYRQLPEEGLKFMVYLQKENIIDESGMPKERFSAEFPKEGPSILRIQQVVRGDSAAYFCASSPFPFGNSNTGELFFGEGSRLTVL.

This rearrangement joins TRBV6-5 to TRBJ1-4; D is unclear. V lost 10 bases and J lost 6, with 12 bases in between. Germline V gives CDR1 MNHEY, CDR2 SVGAGI. This CDR3 has 12 residues. The CDR3 loop is CATRAEDEKLFF. CDR3 in DNA: TGTGCCACCCGGGCGGAGGATGAAAAACTGTTTTTT.

The J gene is TRBJ2-5, the V gene TRBV30; TRBD1 agrees at 8 bases. CDR3 length equals 15 residues. The ends lost 1 base at V and 4 bases at J; junction bases unmatched: 8. In germline, CDR1 is GTSNPN, CDR2 SVGIG (reference sequence). The CDR3 sequence: CAWSAAPGGRETQYF. In DNA, the CDR3 is TGTGCCTGGAGTGCCGCACCAGGGGGCCGAGAGACCCAGTACTTC.

The V and J genes are TRBV9 and TRBJ1-2; no clear D gene. The CDR3 spans 13 residues. V was clipped by 3 bases and J by 6 bases, with 12 bases between them. CDR1 is SGDLS, CDR2 YYNGEE, per germline. This chain's CDR3 is CASSGTLRDGYTF. DNA of the CDR3: TGTGCCAGCAGCGGCACCTTGCGGGATGGCTACACCTTC.

Of note for this clone: This sample also contains other DNA sequences that code for the same CDR3. The V call is TRBV5-6, the J call TRBJ2-7; D is ambiguous. CDR3 length equals 13 residues. Trimming left V 0 bases short and J 2 bases short, with 6 bases between. CDR1 SGHDT and CDR2 YYEEEE come from the germline V gene. CDR3 region: CASSLGSTYEQYF. The CDR3 DNA follows: TGTGCCAGCAGCTTGGGGTCTACCTACGAGCAGTACTTC.

CDR3 sequence (DNA): TGTGCCAGCAGTGAATTCTCGGTTCGGGTGAACACTGAAGCTTTCTTT. Its translation is CASSEFSVRVNTEAFF. The chain recombines TRBV6-1 with TRBJ1-1; D uncertain. CDR3 length: 16 residues. Germline V gene data show CDR1 as MNHNS and CDR2 as SASEGT. Trimming left V 2 bases short and J 0 bases short, with 13 bases between.

V and J are TRBV29-1 and TRBJ1-2; D might be TRBD1 (6 bases). Germline-derived CDR1 and CDR2 are SQVTM and ANQGSEA. CDR3 length equals 12 residues. Deletions cut 5 bases from V and 4 bases from J, with 11 bases between. The CDR3 region is CSVRQGTYGYTF. CDR3 nucleotides: TGCAGCGTTCGTCAGGGGACCTATGGCTACACCTTC.

This clone was picked up a small number of times. V and J are TRBV7-3 and TRBJ1-2, with 7 positions matching TRBD1. The CDR3 has 15 residues. CDR1 is SGHTA and CDR2 is FQGTGA in the germline V gene. J lost 0 bases, V lost 3 bases, and 4 bases had no gene match. For the CDR3, the DNA is TGTGCCAGCAGCTTGACAGGGCCGACTAACTATGGCTACACCTTC. This translates into CASSLTGPTNYGYTF.

This chain joins TRBV29-1 and TRBJ1-1; D is perhaps TRBD1 (5 bases). Trimming removed 6 bases from V and 7 bases from J, with 15 bases in between. This CDR3 spans 12 amino acids. The germline V gene has CDR1 SQVTM and CDR2 ANQGSEA. CDR3 nucleotides: TGCAGCGTAACCGCGACAGCCAGTGAAGCTTTCTTT. Protein product: CSVTATASEAFF.

This clone showed up just once. The junction departs from the called germline gene at one end, perhaps through a read error. This chain uses TRBV7-7 with TRBJ2-7; D might be TRBD2 (6 bases). The CDR3 spans 15 residues. Germline V gene data show CDR1 as SSHAT and CDR2 as FNYEAQ (reference sequence). DNA for the CDR3: TGTGCTAGCAGCTTAGGTGATAGCGGAGCCTACGAGCAGTACTTC. Its translation is CASSLGDSGAYEQYF.

The J gene is TRBJ1-2, the V gene TRBV11-2; 9 nucleotides match TRBD1. The CDR3 loop spans 14 amino acids. Germline trimming cut 1 base from V and 8 bases from J; bases unmatched to any gene: 5. Germline V gene sequence: CDR1 SGHAT, CDR2 FQNNGV. DNA for the CDR3: TGTGCCAGCAGCTTAGGACAGGGGGAGAGGGGCTACACCTTC. As protein: CASSLGQGERGYTF.

The chain recombines TRBV27 with TRBJ1-1; D is ambiguous. This CDR3 has 13 residues. V shed 3 bases and J shed 13 bases, with 18 bases lying between them. Germline V gives CDR1 MNHEY, CDR2 SMNVEV (reference sequence). CDR3 residues: CASSLGPRGWFFF. The CDR3, as DNA: TGTGCCAGCAGTTTGGGCCCCCGGGGATGGTTTTTCTTT.

The chain has TRBV5-1 and TRBJ2-7, with D hard to call. Germline lookup yields CDR1 SGHRS and CDR2 YFSETQ. The CDR3 contains 14 residues. Between the trimmed V and J ends, which lost 0 bases and 2 bases, there was a span of 9 bases. The CDR3 sequence: CASSLAAETYEQYF. The CDR3, as DNA: TGCGCCAGCAGCTTGGCCGCAGAAACCTACGAGCAGTACTTC.

V is TRBV30 and J is TRBJ2-5, with D perhaps TRBD1 (7 bases). Trimming took off 0 bases at V and 5 bases at J, with 13 bases between the two ends. The CDR3 is 14 residues long. Germline loops: CDR1 GTSNPN, CDR2 SVGIG (reference sequence). CDR3 region: CAWSVAGGKETQYF. In DNA, the CDR3 is TGTGCCTGGAGTGTGGCAGGGGGGAAGGAGACCCAGTACTTC.

This rearrangement joins TRBV5-6 to TRBJ1-2; 7 bases match TRBD1. The V gene's germline CDR1 is SGHDT and CDR2 YYEEEE. This CDR3 has 13 residues. V trimming: 4 bases; J trimming: 7 bases; junction bases outside the gene matches: 7. This CDR3 reads CASSPGTVPGYTF. The CDR3, as DNA: TGTGCCAGCAGCCCGGGGACAGTTCCTGGCTACACCTTC.

The V call is TRBV5-4, the J call TRBJ2-1; 9 nucleotides match TRBD2. Germline assignment: CDR1 SGHNT and CDR2 YYREEE (reference sequence). The CDR3 totals 17 residues. V shed 0 bases, J shed 4 bases, and the junction held 8 bases outside the gene matches. The CDR3 DNA is TGTGCCAGCAGCTTGGGGAAAGTAGCGGGAGAATACAATGAGCAGTTCTTC. Translation: CASSLGKVAGEYNEQFF. Drawing the rest from reference TRBV5-4 and TRBJ2-1, the complete variable domain is ETGVTQSPTHLIKTRGQQVTLRCSSQSGHNTVSWYQQALGQGPQFIFQYYREEENGRGNFPPRFSGLQFPNYSSELNVNALELDDSALYLCASSLGKVAGEYNEQFFGPGTRLTVL.

The chain combines TRBV23-1 with TRBJ2-7, with 7 nucleotides matching TRBD2. TRBV23-1 is an open reading frame, and its role is uncertain. Trimming took 5 bases from V and 6 from J; bases not matched to a gene: 13. The CDR3 is 15 residues long. This CDR3 reads CASSGGVKLTIEQYF. The CDR3 DNA is TGCGCCAGCAGTGGGGGGGTCAAGCTAACAATCGAGCAGTACTTC.